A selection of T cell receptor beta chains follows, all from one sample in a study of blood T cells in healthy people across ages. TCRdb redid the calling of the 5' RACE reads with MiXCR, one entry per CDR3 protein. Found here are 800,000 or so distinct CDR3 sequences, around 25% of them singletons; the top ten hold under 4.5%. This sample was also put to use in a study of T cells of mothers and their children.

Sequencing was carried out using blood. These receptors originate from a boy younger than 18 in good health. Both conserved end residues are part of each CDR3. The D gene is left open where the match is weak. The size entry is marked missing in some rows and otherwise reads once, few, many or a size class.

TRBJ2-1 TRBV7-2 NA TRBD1 CASSTTGTVYNEQFF TGTGCCAGCAGCACAACCGGGACAGTCTACAATGAGCAGTTCTTC
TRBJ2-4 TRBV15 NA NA CATRPGAGMSKNIQYF TGTGCCACCAGACCCGGGGCGGGAATGTCCAAAAACATTCAGTACTTC
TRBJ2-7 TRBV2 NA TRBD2 CASSETGTTYEQYF TGTGCCAGCAGTGAAACTGGGACTACCTACGAGCAGTACTTC
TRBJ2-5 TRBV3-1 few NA CASSHASPGWTQYF TGTGCCAGCAGCCACGCGAGCCCCGGGTGGACCCAGTACTTC
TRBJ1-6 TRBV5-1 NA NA CASSLEGAARGNSPLHF TGCGCCAGCAGCTTGGAAGGGGCGGCGCGGGGTAATTCACCCCTCCACTTT
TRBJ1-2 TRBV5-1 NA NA CASSYTQGGRYGYTF TGCGCCAGCAGCTATACACAGGGAGGTCGCTATGGCTACACCTTC
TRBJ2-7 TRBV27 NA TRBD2 CASSPTGTSGPYEQYF TGTGCCAGCAGTCCAACCGGGACTAGCGGCCCCTACGAGCAGTACTTC
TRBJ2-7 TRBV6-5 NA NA CASKPGARSYEQYF TGTGCCAGCAAACCGGGAGCCCGATCCTACGAGCAGTACTTC
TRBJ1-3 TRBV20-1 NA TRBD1 CSAWTGPASGNTIYF TGCAGTGCTTGGACAGGGCCCGCGTCTGGAAACACCATATATTTT
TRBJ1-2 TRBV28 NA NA CASSPKIVYGYTF TGTGCCAGCAGTCCCAAGATAGTTTACGGCTACACCTTC
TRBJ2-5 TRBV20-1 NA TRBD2 CSAAGTSEETQYF TGCAGTGCTGCGGGGACTAGCGAAGAGACCCAGTACTTC
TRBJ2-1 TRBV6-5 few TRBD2 CASSSPRGGRGNEQFF TGTGCCAGCAGTTCACCCCGGGGGGGCCGGGGCAATGAGCAGTTCTTC
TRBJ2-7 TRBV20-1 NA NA CSARDPADLRQYF TGCAGTGCTAGAGATCCGGCAGATCTACGGCAGTACTTC
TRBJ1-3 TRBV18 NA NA CASSPIRPGSENTIYF TGTGCCAGCTCACCAATTCGTCCGGGCTCTGAAAACACCATATATTTT
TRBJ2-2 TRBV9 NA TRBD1 CASSSRTGIVTGELFF TGTGCCAGCAGCTCAAGGACAGGGATCGTGACCGGGGAGCTGTTTTTT
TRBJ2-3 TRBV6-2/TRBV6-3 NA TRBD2 CASSLGLAGITDTQYF TGTGCCAGCAGTTTAGGACTAGCGGGGATCACAGATACGCAGTATTTT
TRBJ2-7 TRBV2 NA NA CASSEPTTEQYF TGTGCCAGCAGTGAACCGACAACCGAGCAGTACTTC
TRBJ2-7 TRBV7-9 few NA CASSLAIGGSYEQYF TGTGCCAGCAGCCTCGCTATCGGGGGCTCCTACGAGCAGTACTTC
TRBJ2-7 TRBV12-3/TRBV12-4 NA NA CASSEETGDSYEQYF TGTGCCAGCAGTGAGGAAACGGGGGACTCCTACGAGCAGTACTTC
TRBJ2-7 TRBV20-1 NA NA CSAIRGLYEQYF TGCAGTGCTATTCGCGGACTGTACGAGCAGTACTTC
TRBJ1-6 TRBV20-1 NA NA CSARDRGKSSYNSPLHF TGCAGTGCTAGAGATCGGGGTAAAAGCTCCTATAATTCACCCCTCCACTTT
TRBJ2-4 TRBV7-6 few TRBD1 CASSRGGRGLMAKNIQYF TGTGCCAGCAGCCGGGGAGGCAGGGGGCTAATGGCCAAAAACATTCAGTACTTC
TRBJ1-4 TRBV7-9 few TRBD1 CASSQTGTNEKLFF TGTGCCAGCAGCCAGACAGGGACTAATGAAAAACTGTTTTTT
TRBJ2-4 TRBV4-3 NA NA CASSPRTQGLLNIQYF TGCGCCAGCAGCCCGCGAACCCAGGGACTCCTAAACATTCAGTACTTC
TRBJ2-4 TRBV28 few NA CASSSGRAKNIQYF TGTGCCAGCAGCTCCGGCCGAGCCAAAAACATTCAGTACTTC
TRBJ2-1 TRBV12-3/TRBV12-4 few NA CASSFEGYSYNEQFF TGTGCCAGCAGTTTCGAGGGGTATTCCTACAATGAGCAGTTCTTC
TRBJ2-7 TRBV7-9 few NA CASSTQYEQYF TGTGCCAGCAGCACGCAATACGAGCAGTACTTC
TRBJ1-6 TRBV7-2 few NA CASSSAPPRANSPLHF TGTGCCAGCAGCTCCGCGCCCCCACGGGCAAATTCACCCCTCCACTTT
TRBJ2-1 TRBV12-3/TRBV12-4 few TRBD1 CASSPGQGVAEQFF TGTGCCAGCAGTCCGGGACAGGGTGTCGCTGAGCAGTTCTTC
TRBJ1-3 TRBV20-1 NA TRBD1 CSAREGTASGNTIYF TGCAGTGCTAGGGAAGGGACAGCCTCTGGAAACACCATATATTTT
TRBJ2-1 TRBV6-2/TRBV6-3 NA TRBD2 CASSNGPYSGSSYNEQFF TGTGCCAGCAGTAATGGGCCCTATAGCGGGAGTTCCTACAATGAGCAGTTCTTC
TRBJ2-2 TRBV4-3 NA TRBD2 CASSQELGGGTGELFF TGCGCCAGCAGCCAAGAATTGGGCGGGGGCACCGGGGAGCTGTTTTTT
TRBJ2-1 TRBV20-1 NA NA CSASLPGSSYNEQFF TGCAGTGCTAGCCTCCCCGGGAGCTCCTACAATGAGCAGTTCTTC
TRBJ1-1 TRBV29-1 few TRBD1 CSVETDRGNTEAFF TGCAGCGTTGAAACGGACAGGGGCAACACTGAAGCTTTCTTT
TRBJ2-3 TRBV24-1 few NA CATSDFTFRYGGPSTDTQYF TGTGCCACCAGTGATTTTACATTCCGATACGGGGGGCCTTCCACAGATACGCAGTATTTT
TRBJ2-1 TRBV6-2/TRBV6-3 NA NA CASSLAMGDEQFF TGTGCCAGCAGTCTAGCAATGGGCGATGAGCAGTTCTTC
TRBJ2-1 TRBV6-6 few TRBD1 CASSRGQNEQFF TGTGCCAGCTCCAGGGGGCAAAATGAGCAGTTCTTC
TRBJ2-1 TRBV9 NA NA CASSARIRGSYNEQFF TGTGCCAGCAGCGCTCGAATCAGGGGCTCCTACAATGAGCAGTTCTTC
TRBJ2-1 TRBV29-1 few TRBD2 CSVDGGRAWEQFF TGCAGCGTTGACGGCGGGAGGGCCTGGGAGCAGTTCTTC
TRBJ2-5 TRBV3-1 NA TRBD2 CASSQVTQRGTQETQYF TGTGCCAGCAGCCAAGTTACCCAGCGGGGGACCCAAGAGACCCAGTACTTC
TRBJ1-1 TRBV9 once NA CASSQTGPEAFF TGTGCCAGCAGCCAAACGGGCCCTGAAGCTTTCTTT
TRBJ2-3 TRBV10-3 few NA CAISEAGAVDTQYF TGTGCCATCAGTGAGGCAGGGGCGGTGGATACGCAGTATTTT
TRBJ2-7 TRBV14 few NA CASSQPGASSYEQYF TGTGCCAGCAGCCAGCCCGGGGCTAGCTCCTACGAGCAGTACTTC
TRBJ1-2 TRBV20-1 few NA CSAARDGTYDYTF TGCAGTGCTGCCCGGGACGGAACATATGACTACACCTTC
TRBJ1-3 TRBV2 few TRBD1 CASSGGQGNTIYF TGTGCCAGCAGTGGGGGACAGGGAAACACCATATATTTT
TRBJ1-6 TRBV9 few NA CASSALRQLDSPLHF TGTGCCAGCAGCGCTTTACGCCAACTCGATTCACCCCTCCACTTT
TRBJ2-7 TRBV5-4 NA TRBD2 CASSAGGLAGTYYEQYF TGTGCCAGCAGCGCTGGGGGCCTAGCGGGGACTTACTACGAGCAGTACTTC
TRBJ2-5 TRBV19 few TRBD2 CASSILGRETQYF TGTGCCAGTAGTATACTCGGGAGGGAGACCCAGTACTTC
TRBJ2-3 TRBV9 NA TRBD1 CASSVAGTVTDTQYF TGTGCCAGCAGCGTAGCTGGGACAGTCACAGATACGCAGTATTTT